This entry lists 28 T cell receptor beta chains sequenced from one sample in a study of blood T cells in healthy people across ages. A sample-barcoded 5' primer and a J-beta primer mix were used in a second PCR of roughly 7 to 11 cycles. TCRdb itself ran the 5' RACE reads through MiXCR, one entry per CDR3 protein. Of about 800,000 distinct CDR3 sequences in the sample, about 25% were seen once. This sample also appeared in a second study, on T cells of mothers and their children.

Sequenced material: blood. Receptors were obtained from a boy aged 5-17 years in good health.

The J gene is TRBJ2-5, the V gene TRBV4-2; TRBD2 might be the D (5 bases). V was trimmed by 2 bases and J by 1 base, leaving 8 bases between them. The length of the CDR3 is 14 residues. From germline, CDR1 is LGHNA and CDR2 YNFKEQ. CDR3 nucleotides: TGTGCCAGCAGCCAACCCAGCGGCCAAGAGACCCAGTACTTC. Its translation is CASSQPSGQETQYF.

The chain carries TRBV7-2 and TRBJ2-7; TRBD2 matches 8 bases. CDR1 and CDR2 (germline): SGHTA, FQGNSA. The length of the CDR3 is 14 residues. J lost 2 bases, V lost 5 bases, and 5 bases had no gene match. The CDR3: CASSPIAGPYEQYF. The DNA for the CDR3 is TGTGCCAGCAGCCCGATAGCGGGACCCTACGAGCAGTACTTC.

A few counts support this clonotype. The chain employs TRBV29-1 and TRBJ2-5; D remains unclear. The V end lost 1 base, the J end lost 11 bases, and 14 bases lay between the germline ends. Per the germline V gene, CDR1 is SQVTM and CDR2 is ANQGSEA. CDR3 length: 12 amino acids. The CDR3, as DNA: TGCAGCGTTGAAGTAGGTCCTTACGAACAGTACTTC. It codes for CSVEVGPYEQYF.

V usage is TRBV5-1 and J usage is TRBJ2-1, with 8 bases fitting TRBD1. The CDR3 contains 15 residues. V shed 4 bases and J 4 bases; nucleotides not matched to a gene: 7. Per the germline V gene, CDR1 is SGHRS and CDR2 is YFSETQ. Written as DNA, the CDR3 is TGCGCCAGCAGCCCTGGAGGACAGGGATACAATGAGCAGTTCTTC. Residues: CASSPGGQGYNEQFF.

This chain uses TRBV9 with TRBJ2-1; TRBD2 aligns across 10 bases. CDR3 size: 15 residues. The germline V gene has CDR1 SGDLS and CDR2 YYNGEE. V was clipped by 4 bases and J by 3 bases; unmatched bases: 4. CDR3 protein: CASSLSGRVYNEQFF. DNA of the CDR3: TGTGCCAGCAGCTTAAGCGGGAGGGTCTACAATGAGCAGTTCTTC.

This clonotype was seen a handful of times. The V call is TRBV29-1, the J call TRBJ2-7, with 8 bases matching TRBD1. With V trimmed by 3 bases and J by 5 bases, 6 bases remained unmatched. The CDR3 contains 13 residues. Germline loops: CDR1 SQVTM, CDR2 ANQGSEA. DNA of the CDR3: TGCAGCGTTGACTTACAGGGGGTCAACGAGCAGTACTTC. This sequence encodes CSVDLQGVNEQYF.

V is TRBV12-3 or TRBV12-4 and J is TRBJ2-3; perhaps D is TRBD1 or TRBD2 (5 bases each). The CDR3 length is 14 residues. V gave up 6 bases and J gave up 2 bases, with 12 bases separating them. The CDR3 DNA is TGTGCCAGCAGCGACCGGGACCCCACAGATACGCAGTATTTT. Translating gives CASSDRDPTDTQYF.

Only a few counts were recorded for this clonotype. The J gene is TRBJ2-5, the V gene TRBV9; TRBD1 matches 10 bases. Germline loops: CDR1 SGDLS, CDR2 YYNGEE. V trimming: 0 bases; J trimming: 5 bases; junction bases outside the gene matches: 4. This CDR3 has 15 residues. The CDR3 here is CASSVATGQGETQYF. The CDR3 coding sequence is TGTGCCAGCAGCGTAGCTACGGGACAGGGGGAGACCCAGTACTTC.

V is TRBV29-1 and J is TRBJ1-1, with TRBD1 identical over 7 bases. The germline V gene has CDR1 SQVTM and CDR2 ANQGSEA. Trimming cost V 5 bases and J 3 bases; bases outside gene matches: 3. The CDR3 sequence is 12 residues long. The CDR3 DNA is TGCAGCGTTCACGGACAGGACACTGAAGCTTTCTTT. Residues: CSVHGQDTEAFF.

There are a few counts of this clonotype. The DNA of the CDR3 is TGCAGTGCTAGAAGTTCGGGTAGGAGCCTCGGCCTCGAGCAGTACTTC. Residues: CSARSSGRSLGLEQYF. The V gene is TRBV20-1, the J gene TRBJ2-7; D is unclear. Germline V gene data show CDR1 as DFQATT and CDR2 as SNEGSKA (reference sequence). V lost 2 bases, J lost 6 bases, and 23 bases lay in between. The CDR3 has 16 amino acids.

This clonotype appeared a few times. This chain links TRBV4-1 with TRBJ1-2; D is ambiguous. The CDR3 is 14 amino acids. Trimming cost V 2 bases and J 6 bases, with 13 bases left between them. CDR1 is MGHRA, CDR2 YSYEKL, per germline. The CDR3 DNA reads as TGCGCCAGCAGCCAAAGGCCAGAACTTGATGGCTACACCTTC. Its protein product is CASSQRPELDGYTF.

This clonotype was seen only a few times. The gene calls are TRBV6-2 or TRBV6-3 and TRBJ1-6, with TRBD1 as a possible D gene (5 bases). The CDR3 sequence is 16 residues long. Germline V gene sequence: CDR1 MNHEY, CDR2 SVGEGT. The V end lost 7 bases, the J end lost 5 bases, and 18 bases lay between the germline ends. The CDR3 region is CASTYTGLWNNSPLHF. Here the CDR3 DNA reads TGTGCCAGCACCTACACAGGCCTCTGGAATAATTCACCCCTCCACTTT.

J is TRBJ2-7 and V is TRBV10-3, with D perhaps TRBD2 (5 bases). Germline CDR1 ENHRY, CDR2 SYGVKD. The CDR3 has 14 residues. Trimming took off 7 bases at V and 6 bases at J, with 19 bases between the two ends. The CDR3 coding sequence is TGTGCCATCACCCCGAACGAAACTCGGGGCGAGCAGTACTTC. Amino acid sequence: CAITPNETRGEQYF.

This clonotype was detected a few times. V and J are TRBV28 and TRBJ2-1, with TRBD2 identical over 7 bases. There are 13 residues in the CDR3. V trimming: 6 bases; J trimming: 6 bases; junction bases outside the gene matches: 5. Germline V lookup: CDR1 MDHEN, CDR2 SYDVKM. The CDR3 region has the DNA TGTGCCAGCAGCTCCGGGACTATCAATGAGCAGTTCTTC. This encodes CASSSGTINEQFF.

This clonotype was seen a few times. The rearrangement joins TRBV6-1 to TRBJ1-1; unclear D gene. The CDR3 spans 13 residues. From germline, CDR1 is MNHNS and CDR2 SASEGT. The V end lost 1 base, the J end lost 3 bases, and 6 bases lay between the germline ends. CDR3 nucleotide sequence: TGTGCCAGCAGTGAAGTGTGGGACACTGAAGCTTTCTTT. This translates into CASSEVWDTEAFF.

The sample holds a few counts of this clonotype. J is TRBJ2-7 and V is TRBV5-5; TRBD2 might be the D (6 bases). V lost 7 bases and J 3 bases, leaving 14 bases between the germline ends. The CDR3 has 13 amino acids. Per the germline V gene, CDR1 is SGHKS and CDR2 is YYEKEE (reference sequence). The CDR3 coding sequence is TGTGCCAGCTCGGGACTGTTAAGCTACGAGCAGTACTTC. It translates to CASSGLLSYEQYF.

DNA for the CDR3: TGTGCCAGCAGTTACTCGCCGGGACAGGGGGCACTCGAGCAGTACTTC. Translation gives CASSYSPGQGALEQYF. The V call is TRBV6-2 or TRBV6-3, the J call TRBJ2-7; 12 bases fit TRBD1. Germline V gene lookup returns CDR1 MNHEY and CDR2 SVGEGT. J gave up 6 bases and V 0 bases, and 6 bases lay outside the gene matches. This CDR3 has 16 residues.

The genes are TRBV6-2 or TRBV6-3 and TRBJ2-7; a possible D gene is TRBD1 (6 bases). Germline-derived CDR1 and CDR2 are MNHEY and SVGEGT. This CDR3 has 12 residues. Trimming pared 8 bases from V and 3 bases from J, leaving 11 bases between. CDR3 residues: CASGQPNYEQYF. In DNA, the CDR3 is TGTGCCAGCGGACAGCCAAACTACGAGCAGTACTTC.

This clonotype appeared a single time. The chain uses TRBV9 and TRBJ1-2, with TRBD1 identical over 10 bases. The CDR3 covers 14 residues. V was clipped by 3 bases and J by 9 bases; unmatched bases: 8. Germline assignment: CDR1 SGDLS and CDR2 YYNGEE. The CDR3 region is CASSAADRGGSYTF. The DNA of the CDR3 is TGTGCCAGCAGCGCCGCGGACAGGGGGGGTAGCTACACCTTC.

Comments on this clonotype: An end of the junction differs from the germline gene, which may be a read error. V is TRBV7-3 and J is TRBJ2-3; D might be TRBD1 or TRBD2, each matching 5 bases. The germline V gene encodes CDR1 SGHTA and CDR2 FQGTGA. The CDR3 totals 13 residues. The CDR3 nucleotides are TGTACCAGCACCCGATTCTGGGGGGATACGCAGTATTTT. Its protein is CTSTRFWGDTQYF.

Only one count was recorded for this clonotype. This sequence joins TRBV18 and TRBJ2-7, with 8 bases that match TRBD2. After removal of 4 bases from V and 4 bases from J, the junction contained 12 bases not matched to a gene. The CDR3 runs to 16 residues. Germline CDR1 is KGHSH and CDR2 is LQKENI. In DNA, the CDR3 is TGTGCCAGCTCACAGGATTCCCCGGGACTAGTTTACGAGCAGTACTTC. Translation: CASSQDSPGLVYEQYF.

The chain links TRBV7-3 to TRBJ2-7, with TRBD1 as a possible D gene (6 bases). The V gene lost 4 bases and the J gene lost 5 bases, with 15 bases spanning the gap. The CDR3 is 14 residues long. Germline lookup yields CDR1 SGHTA and CDR2 FQGTGA. CDR3 DNA sequence: TGTGCCAGCAGCTCCACAGGGATCGTGAACGAGCAGTACTTC. It specifies CASSSTGIVNEQYF.

The chain is built from TRBV28 and TRBJ2-1; D is perhaps TRBD1 or TRBD2 (5 bases each). The CDR3 loop spans 14 amino acids. Germline CDR1 is MDHEN and CDR2 is SYDVKM. The V gene lost 5 bases and the J gene lost 10 bases, with 18 bases spanning the gap. CDR3 bases: TGTGCCAGCAGTCCAAGTGCCGATGAGGGGGAGCAGTTCTTC. Protein: CASSPSADEGEQFF.

This chain joins TRBV6-5 and TRBJ1-4; D perhaps matches TRBD1 (5 bases). V lost 2 bases, J lost 12 bases, and 10 bases lay in between. CDR1 is MNHEY, CDR2 SVGAGI, per germline. CDR3 length: 12 residues. CDR3 nucleotides: TGTGCCAGCAGTTACATCGGGGGAGAACTGTTTTTT. This gives the protein CASSYIGGELFF.

The chain recombines TRBV28 with TRBJ2-5; the match to TRBD1 covers 10 bases. The CDR3 is 13 amino acids. V shed 8 bases and J 3 bases; nucleotides not matched to a gene: 3. Germline loops: CDR1 MDHEN, CDR2 SYDVKM. CDR3 sequence (DNA): TGTGCCAGCGGAGGGACAGGGGAAGAGACCCAGTACTTC. Translated: CASGGTGEETQYF.

The gene calls are TRBV28 and TRBJ2-7; maybe TRBD1 (5 bases). The J call may be incorrect, as the DNA end agrees better with TRBJ2-5. Germline CDR1 is MDHEN and CDR2 is SYDVKM. The CDR3 extends over 13 amino acids. The CDR3 reads CASSRVQGETQYF. The CDR3 coding sequence is TGTGCCAGCAGTAGGGTTCAGGGAGAGACCCAGTACTTC.

The rearrangement joins TRBV5-1 to TRBJ1-6; D gene uncertain. CDR1 SGHRS and CDR2 YFSETQ come from the germline V gene. V was cut by 7 bases and J by 5 bases, with 19 bases left in between. The length of the CDR3 is 16 residues. In nucleotides, the CDR3 is TGCGCCAGCGGAAGAGCCGAACCGGGAGATAATTCACCCCTCCACTTT. The encoded protein is CASGRAEPGDNSPLHF.

The sample holds a few counts of this clonotype. The chain combines TRBV5-5 with TRBJ2-5, with 7 nucleotides matching TRBD1. Unmatched junction bases numbered 17, after V lost 4 bases and J lost 14 bases. The germline V gene has CDR1 SGHKS and CDR2 YYEKEE (reference sequence). The CDR3 length is 14 residues. The CDR3 coding sequence is TGTGCCAGCAGCAGACGACAGGGCTTGGACGAGCAATACTTC. This codes for CASSRRQGLDEQYF.